This is a list of T cell receptor beta chains from one sample in a study of T cells after yellow fever vaccination. TCRdb reanalysed the 5' RACE reads using MiXCR and keeps one entry per CDR3 protein. The repertoire consists of around 300,000 distinct CDR3 sequences, with 10% to 15% occurring once and the leading ten covering roughly 0.5%. The specimen was CD4+ T cells sorted from PBMCs, collected 45 days after the yellow fever booster vaccination. All receptors come from a man aged 30-40 years who received the YFV17D yellow fever vaccine. The CDR3 runs from the conserved cysteine through the conserved F or W. D genes are given only for firm matches. Not all rows give a size; the values are once, few, many and, for expanded clones, a class.

clone_size,v_call,j_call,d_call,cdr3_nt,cdr3_aa
.,TRBV2,TRBJ2-5,.,TGTGCCAGCGCCCTACGGCAAGAGACCCAGTACTTC,CASALRQETQYF
many,TRBV12-3/TRBV12-4,TRBJ2-1,TRBD2,TGTGCCACCATGAATAGCGGGAGGTATGAGCAGTTCTTC,CATMNSGRYEQFF
many,TRBV5-1,TRBJ2-5,TRBD2,TGCGCCAGCAGCTTGGGACTAGCAATAGAGACCCAGTACTTC,CASSLGLAIETQYF
many,TRBV9,TRBJ1-2,TRBD1,TGTGCCAGCAGCCCGCGACAGGGAGTGGGCTATGGCTACACCTTC,CASSPRQGVGYGYTF
few,TRBV5-1,TRBJ2-7,TRBD1,TGCGCCAGCAGCGAATCCTTCGGGACAGGGGAGTACGAGCAGTACTTC,CASSESFGTGEYEQYF
few,TRBV28,TRBJ2-2,TRBD1,TGTGCCAGCAGTATACTCACCGGGACAGACGACACCGGGGAGCTGTTTTTT,CASSILTGTDDTGELFF
.,TRBV18,TRBJ2-5,.,TGTGCCAGCTCACCACCGATGGAGCAAGAGACCCAGTACTTC,CASSPPMEQETQYF
.,TRBV4-3,TRBJ2-5,TRBD2,TGCGCCAGCAGCCAAAGACTAGCGGGAAGAGGGGATCTCCAAGAGACCCAGTACTTC,CASSQRLAGRGDLQETQYF
few,TRBV20-1,TRBJ2-7,.,TGCAGTGCCCGGTATAGCGGCGCCTACGAGCAGTACTTC,CSARYSGAYEQYF
.,TRBV2,TRBJ2-7,TRBD1,TGTGCCACAGGGGCAGGGGGCCGAACCTACGAGCAGTACTTC,CATGAGGRTYEQYF
few,TRBV7-9,TRBJ2-7,TRBD2,TGTGCCAGCAGCTTAACGTCTAGCGGGCTGGAGCAGTACTTC,CASSLTSSGLEQYF
.,TRBV12-1,TRBJ2-1,.,TGTGCCAGCAGCCCCGGGCTCCTCGGGGGCAGCTCGTCGAGCTCCTACAATGAGCAGTTCTTC,CASSPGLLGGSSSSSYNEQFF
.,TRBV7-2,TRBJ2-4,.,TGTGCCAGCACCCCAGGCGGGGCCTCCAAAAACATTCAGTACTTC,CASTPGGASKNIQYF
.,TRBV6-2/TRBV6-3,TRBJ2-1,.,TGTGCCAGCAGTACCTTCTATGAGCAGTTCTTC,CASSTFYEQFF
.,TRBV25-1,TRBJ2-1,.,TGTGCCAGCAGTGAATTAGACACCCGAAATGAGCAGTTCTTC,CASSELDTRNEQFF
few,TRBV11-2,TRBJ2-1,TRBD2,TGTGCCAGCAGCTCATCCGGGACTAGCTTTAGCCATGAGCAGTTCTTC,CASSSSGTSFSHEQFF
.,TRBV5-1,TRBJ2-3,.,TGCGCCAGCAGCTTGTATGTCCCAGATACGCAGTATTTT,CASSLYVPDTQYF
.,TRBV6-2/TRBV6-3,TRBJ2-7,.,TGTGCCAGCAGTTCCCCCCTCGAGCAGTACTTC,CASSSPLEQYF
few,TRBV5-1,TRBJ2-7,.,TGCGCCAGCAGCTTAAACGTAAACTCCTACGAGCAGTACTTC,CASSLNVNSYEQYF
.,TRBV30,TRBJ1-2,TRBD1,TGTGCCTGGACGGGACAGGGGGCTTTGTATGGCTACACCTTC,CAWTGQGALYGYTF
.,TRBV20-1,TRBJ2-7,.,TGCAGGCCGGGTAGGGGGAATACTCCCTACGAGCAGTACTTC,CRPGRGNTPYEQYF
many,TRBV12-3/TRBV12-4,TRBJ2-1,TRBD1,TGTGCCAGCAGTTTAGTGGCAGGGGGTTACAATGAGCAGTTCTTC,CASSLVAGGYNEQFF
few,TRBV11-2,TRBJ1-1,.,TGTGCCAGCAGCTTAAAACAGAACACTGAAGCTTTCTTT,CASSLKQNTEAFF
few,TRBV7-2,TRBJ2-1,.,TGTGCCAGCAGCACGCTAGGGGGTGAGCAGTTCTTC,CASSTLGGEQFF
few,TRBV6-6,TRBJ2-2,.,TGTGCCAGCAGTTACAAGGGGGGCGGGGAGCTGTTTTTT,CASSYKGGGELFF
few,TRBV20-1,TRBJ2-7,TRBD1,TGCAGTGCTAGAGATAGTGGACAGGGAACCGAGCAGTACTTC,CSARDSGQGTEQYF
few,TRBV29-1,TRBJ2-3,.,TGCAGCTCGCAATCGAGCAGGCTGACAGATACGCAGTATTTT,CSSQSSRLTDTQYF
few,TRBV4-3,TRBJ1-2,.,TGCGCCAGCAGCCCCCTTGGACAGATATTTAACTATGGCTACACCTTC,CASSPLGQIFNYGYTF